This T cell receptor beta chain was recovered during a study of blood T cell repertoires in COVID-19. Study as a whole: PBMCs, B-cell-depleted T cells, or T cells were the source of the cDNA or gDNA that made up the material.

Only in-frame clones appear in the TCRdb table, and some are missing; sequencing was by immunoSEQ multiplex PCR. The sample has 140,000 or so clones, 87% seen once; the top ten hold over 0.75%. This receptor was identified in a woman aged 45-59 years with acute or convalescent COVID-19. The sequenced material came from peripheral blood.

CDR3 nucleotides: TGTGCCAGCTCAGGGGGCCAACAGTACGAGCAGTACTTC. Protein sequence: CASSGGQQYEQYF. The chain joins TRBV6-5 to TRBJ2-7; TRBD1 matches at 8 bases. J lost 4 bases, V lost 8 bases, and 7 bases had no gene match. CDR3 length: 13 residues. Germline V gives CDR1 MNHEY, CDR2 SVGAGI.